This T cell receptor (beta chain) was identified during a study of CD8 T cells in ankylosing spondylitis. MiXCR was run by TCRdb on the 5' RACE reads, yielding one entry per CDR3 protein. Of some 140,000 distinct CDR3 sequences listed, roughly 7.7% are singletons. This clonotype has a handful of counts. V lost 6 bases and J 4 bases, leaving 11 bases between the germline ends. The CDR3 spans 13 residues. Germline V gene lookup returns CDR1 KGHSH and CDR2 LQKENI. Sequences were obtained from synovial fluid, either unsorted or a sorted T cell fraction (not recorded which). The chain carries TRBV18 and TRBJ2-3; a possible D gene is TRBD2 (5 bases). This receptor was obtained from a male donor with ankylosing spondylitis. The CDR3 bases are TGTGCCAGCTCTAGGCCGGACTCAGATACGCAGTATTTT. It is translated as CASSRPDSDTQYF.